This note documents a single TCR beta chain sequence. Its antigen is still unknown. No base-level quality is on record; no much larger clone is a single base apart. The trial excluded patients who had a history of autoimmune disease or were on systemic immunosuppression. Peripheral blood for TCR sequencing was collected from all dose cohorts at baseline, on cycle 4 day 1, and on cycle 7 day 1. Samples were obtained from an open-label, multicenter, first-in-human phase I dose-escalation trial of ivuxolimab. Adults with locally advanced or metastatic head and neck squamous cell, hepatocellular, melanoma or renal cell carcinoma were enrolled in the trial. Before TCR sequencing, CD4+ T cells and CD8+ T cells from peripheral blood were sorted into separate populations. To sequence the TCRbeta CDR3 region, genomic DNA was isolated from the sorted cells. The immunoSEQ Assay was used for sequencing of TCRbeta CDR3 regions. TCRdb limited this immuneACCESS table to in-frame rearrangements with V and J called. A share of clones is missing; checked studies link under half to unresolved V genes, and the rest is unexplained. For this sample there are about 66,000 clones; approximately 81% appear just once. The ten biggest clones cover roughly 4% of the sample.

The V and J ends are trimmed by 4 bases and 3 bases, leaving 14 bases between them. The CDR3 runs 14 residues from the cysteine to the phenylalanine. Only the CDR3 DNA stays, 42 bases, in frame from base 1. CDR1 and CDR2 are read off the germline V gene (reference sequence) as SGHKS and YYEKEE. This entry is derived from a study of OX40 agonist ivuxolimab in advanced cancers. Describing the broader study: Ivuxolimab, which targeted the costimulatory receptor OX40 (CD134), was an agonistic, fully human IgG2 monoclonal antibody. Three dose-escalation patients achieved partial responses, one with hepatocellular carcinoma and two with cutaneous melanoma. The point of sequencing TCRbeta in the periphery was to test whether ivuxolimab changed TCR sequence diversity and drove clonal T-cell expansion. The paper reports the monotherapy dose-escalation portion (N = 52 patients) of the phase I ivuxolimab trial. The dose-escalation cohort was roughly 80% male with a mean age of about 54 years, ranging from 23 to 79. Of the approximately 50 dose-escalation patients, hepatocellular carcinoma was present in roughly 19, melanoma in approximately 15, renal cell carcinoma in 9 and head and neck cancer in 9. Patients were allowed to have had prior anti-PD-1, anti-PD-L1 or anti-CTLA-4 therapy, and around 43% of the dose-escalation patients had been treated with checkpoint inhibitors. Intravenous ivuxolimab was administered to patients every 2 weeks at six dose levels: 0.01, 0.1, 0.3, 1.5, 3 and 10 mg/kg.

Beyond this particular receptor, the publication reports: Low levels of normalized T-cell clonal expansion were also seen in some patients who did not respond. In partial responders in the 0.1-3.0 mg/kg groups, normalized peripheral clonal expansion was found to be among the lowest, especially among CD8+ T cells. Clonal expansion of both CD4+ and CD8+ blood T cells was observed from baseline to week 6 at doses 0.1 to 3.0 mg/kg. After ivuxolimab, CD8+ T cells had more expanded clones than CD4+ T cells on average. The antigen specificity of the clonally expanded peripheral T cells was not determined.

The sequence joins TRBV5-5 to TRBJ2-7, with the D gene call left open. The origin of this receptor is an adult with an advanced solid tumor such as melanoma, head and neck, liver or kidney cancer. This specimen consisted of CD4+ or CD8+ T cells sorted from blood, obtained in a trial of the OX40 agonist ivuxolimab. The DNA sequence is given as TGTGCCAGCAGCCAAAGCTTGTGGAGCTACGAGCAGTACTTC. The encoded protein is CASSQSLWSYEQYF.